This T cell receptor (beta chain) was observed in a study of T cell repertoires in cytomegalovirus infection. V lost 2 bases and J lost 3; bases outside the gene matches: 7. The CDR3 extends over 16 amino acids. The germline V gene encodes CDR1 MNHNY and CDR2 SVGAGI (reference sequence). This clonotype was found a few times. Its antigen is not identified. TCRdb recomputed calls from the reads with MiXCR, one row per CDR3 protein. The data hold about 700,000 distinct CDR3 sequences, with 33% observed a single time. The sample in question was cultured PBMCs, obtained from culture after CMV antigen stimulation. The receptor's source is a human donor in good health (CMV status not recorded). Some clones in this sample may be carry-over from other donors' samples. The chain combines TRBV6-6 with TRBJ1-1, with 9 positions matching TRBD1. The CDR3 region is CASSYGPTGGDTEAFF. CDR3 in DNA: TGTGCCAGCAGTTACGGCCCGACAGGGGGTGACACTGAAGCTTTCTTT.